The entry below gives a single T cell receptor (beta chain) sequence along with its context. Its antigen remains unidentified. From the 5' RACE reads, TCRdb lists one entry per CDR3 protein and no DNA. The listing records about 400,000 distinct CDR3 sequences. The CDR3 consists of 14 residues. CDR1 and CDR2 (germline): SGHRS, YFSETQ. This entry belongs to a study of T cells expressing NK-cell markers. General study findings and limits: It was still unclear whether expanded NKG2C+ T cell clones were HCMV specific.

The sequence derives from a woman aged 45-65 years in good health. The chain joins TRBV5-1 to TRBJ2-7; the D call of TRBD1 rests on TCRdb alone, since no DNA is present to check it. Material: blood T cells: a sorted CD56 or NKG2C T cell subset, CD4+ or CD8+ T cells, or bulk PBMC T cells (not recorded which). CDR3 sequence: CASNREGASYEQYF.